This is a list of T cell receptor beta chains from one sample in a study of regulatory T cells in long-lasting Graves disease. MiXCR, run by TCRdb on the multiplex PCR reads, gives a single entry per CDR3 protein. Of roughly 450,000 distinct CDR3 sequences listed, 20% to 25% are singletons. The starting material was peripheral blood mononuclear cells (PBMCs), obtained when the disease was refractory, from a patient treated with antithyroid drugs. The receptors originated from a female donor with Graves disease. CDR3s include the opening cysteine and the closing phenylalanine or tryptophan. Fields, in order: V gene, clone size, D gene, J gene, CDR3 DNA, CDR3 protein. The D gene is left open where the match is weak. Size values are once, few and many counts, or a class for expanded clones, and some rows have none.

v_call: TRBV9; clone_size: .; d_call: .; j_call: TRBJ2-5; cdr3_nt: TGTGCCAGCACCGGCCTATTACTGCGGGAAAGACAAGAGACCCAGTACTTC; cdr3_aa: CASTGLLLRERQETQYF
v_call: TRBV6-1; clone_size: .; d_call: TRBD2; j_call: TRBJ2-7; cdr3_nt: TGTGCCAGCAGTCGGACTAGCGGGAGGGGAACCTACGAGCAGTACTTC; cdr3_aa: CASSRTSGRGTYEQYF
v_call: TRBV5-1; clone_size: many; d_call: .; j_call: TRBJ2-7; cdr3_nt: TGCGCCAGCAGCTTGAGGGGGGGTCCCCACGAGCAGTACTTC; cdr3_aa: CASSLRGGPHEQYF
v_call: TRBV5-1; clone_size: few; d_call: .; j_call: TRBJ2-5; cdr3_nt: TGCGCCAGCAGCCGACAGGTAGAAGAGACCCAGTACTTC; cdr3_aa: CASSRQVEETQYF
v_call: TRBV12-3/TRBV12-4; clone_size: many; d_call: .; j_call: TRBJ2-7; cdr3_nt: TGTGCCAGCAGCGCCAGACAGGCGTCTCACTACGAGCAGTACTTC; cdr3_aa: CASSARQASHYEQYF
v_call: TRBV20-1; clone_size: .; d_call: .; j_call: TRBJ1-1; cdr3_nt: TGCAGTGCTAGCAGGGGCACTGAAGCTTTCTTT; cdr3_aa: CSASRGTEAFF
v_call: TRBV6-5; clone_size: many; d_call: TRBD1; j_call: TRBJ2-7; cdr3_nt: TGTGCCAGCAGTTACTCGTTAGGACAGGGGTTCTCCTACGAGCAGTACTTC; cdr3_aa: CASSYSLGQGFSYEQYF
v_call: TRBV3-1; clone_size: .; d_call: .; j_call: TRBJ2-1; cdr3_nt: TGTGCCAGCAGCCAAGTGGCTAGCGCGGCTCGCTACAATGAGCAGTTCTTC; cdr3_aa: CASSQVASAARYNEQFF
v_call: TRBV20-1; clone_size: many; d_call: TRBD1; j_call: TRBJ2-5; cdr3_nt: TGCAGTGCGTACCGGGACAGCAAAGAGACCCAGTACTTC; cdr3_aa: CSAYRDSKETQYF
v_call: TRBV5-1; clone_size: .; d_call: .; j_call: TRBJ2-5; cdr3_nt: TGCGCCAGCAGCTTGGTTGAGGGTTTCGGAGAGACCCAGTACTTC; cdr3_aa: CASSLVEGFGETQYF
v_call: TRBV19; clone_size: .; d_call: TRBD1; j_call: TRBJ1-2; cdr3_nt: TGTGCCAGTAGTATAGGCGACAGGGCTCAAGGCTACACCTTC; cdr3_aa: CASSIGDRAQGYTF
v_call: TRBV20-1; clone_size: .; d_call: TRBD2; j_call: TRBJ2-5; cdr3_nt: TGCAGTGCCCAGAGACTAGCGGGAGGGGATCGGGCCCAGTACTTC; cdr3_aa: CSAQRLAGGDRAQYF
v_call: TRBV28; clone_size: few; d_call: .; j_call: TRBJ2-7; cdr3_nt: TGTGCCAGCGGAAGTCGGCCGCAGTACTTC; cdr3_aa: CASGSRPQYF
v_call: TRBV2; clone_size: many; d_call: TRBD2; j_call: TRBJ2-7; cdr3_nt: TGTGCCAGCAGTGAAAAGCGGCGGGAGCTATACGAGCAGTACTTC; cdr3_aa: CASSEKRRELYEQYF
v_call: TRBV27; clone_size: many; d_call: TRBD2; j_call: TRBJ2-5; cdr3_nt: TGTGCCAGCAGTTGGGCGGGAGACATGCGGGAGACCCAGTACTTC; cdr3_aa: CASSWAGDMRETQYF
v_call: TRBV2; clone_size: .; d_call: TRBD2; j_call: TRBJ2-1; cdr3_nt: TGTGCCAGCAGTGCATGGGCTAGCGGAAACAATGAGCAGTTCTTC; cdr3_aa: CASSAWASGNNEQFF
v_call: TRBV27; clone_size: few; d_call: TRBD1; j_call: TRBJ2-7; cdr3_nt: TGTGCCAGCAGTTTAAGGGGGACAGGGGTAAACACCCCCAGCTACGAGCAGTACTTC; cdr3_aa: CASSLRGTGVNTPSYEQYF
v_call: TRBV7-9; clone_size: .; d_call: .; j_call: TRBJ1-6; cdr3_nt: TGTGCCAGCAGCTTAGCGCGCCGGGATTCACCCCTCCACTTT; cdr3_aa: CASSLARRDSPLHF
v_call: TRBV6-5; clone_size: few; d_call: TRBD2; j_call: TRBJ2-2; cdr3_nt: TGTGCCAGCAGTTACATGGCGGGAGTGTCGAACACCGGGGAGCTGTTTTTT; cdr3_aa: CASSYMAGVSNTGELFF
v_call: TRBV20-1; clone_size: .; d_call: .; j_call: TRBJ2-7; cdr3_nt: TGCAGTGCTAGAGCCGCAGAGTGTTTTGACGAGCAGTACTTC; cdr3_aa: CSARAAECFDEQYF
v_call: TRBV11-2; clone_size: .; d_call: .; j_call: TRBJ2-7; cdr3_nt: TGTGCCAGCAGCTTATTGGAGACATCGCACTACGAGCAGTACTTC; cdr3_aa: CASSLLETSHYEQYF
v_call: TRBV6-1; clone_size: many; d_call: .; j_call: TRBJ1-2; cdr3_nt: TGTGCCAGCAGTGATATGGGGATTAGTGGCTACACCTTC; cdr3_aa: CASSDMGISGYTF
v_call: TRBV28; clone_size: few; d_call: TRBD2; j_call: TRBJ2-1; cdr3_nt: TGTGCCAGCAGTTTGGGACTAGCGGGAGACATATGGCAGTTCTTC; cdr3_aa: CASSLGLAGDIWQFF
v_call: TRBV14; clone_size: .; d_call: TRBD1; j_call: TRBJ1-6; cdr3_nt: TGTGCCAGCAGACCCTCGGGACAGGGGGAAGATTCACCCCTCCACTTT; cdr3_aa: CASRPSGQGEDSPLHF